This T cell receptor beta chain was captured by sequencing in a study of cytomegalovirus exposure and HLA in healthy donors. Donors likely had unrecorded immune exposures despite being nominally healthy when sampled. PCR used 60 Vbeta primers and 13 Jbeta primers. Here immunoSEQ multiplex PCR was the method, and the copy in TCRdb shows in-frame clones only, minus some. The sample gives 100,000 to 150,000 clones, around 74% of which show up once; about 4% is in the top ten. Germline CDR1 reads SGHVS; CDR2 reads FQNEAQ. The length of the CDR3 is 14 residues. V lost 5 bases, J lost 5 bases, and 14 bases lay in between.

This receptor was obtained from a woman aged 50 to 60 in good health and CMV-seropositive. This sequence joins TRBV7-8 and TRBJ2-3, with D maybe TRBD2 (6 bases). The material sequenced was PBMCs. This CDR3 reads CASSPRGRRDTQYF. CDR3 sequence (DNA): TGTGCCAGCAGCCCGCGGGGCAGAAGAGATACGCAGTATTTT.